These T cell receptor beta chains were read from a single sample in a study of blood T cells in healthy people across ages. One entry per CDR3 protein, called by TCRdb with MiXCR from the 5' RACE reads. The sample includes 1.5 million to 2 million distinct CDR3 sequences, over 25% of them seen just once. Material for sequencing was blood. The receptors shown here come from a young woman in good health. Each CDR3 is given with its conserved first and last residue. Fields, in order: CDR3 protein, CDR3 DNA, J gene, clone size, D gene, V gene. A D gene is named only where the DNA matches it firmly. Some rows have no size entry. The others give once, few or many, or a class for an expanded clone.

cdr3_aa: CASSEQGFNQPQHF; cdr3_nt: TGTGCCAGCAGCGAACAGGGGTTCAATCAGCCCCAGCATTTT; j_call: TRBJ1-5; clone_size: .; d_call: TRBD1; v_call: TRBV7-9
cdr3_aa: CSARFPGTGGEQYF; cdr3_nt: TGCAGTGCTCGGTTCCCCGGGACAGGGGGCGAGCAGTACTTC; j_call: TRBJ2-7; clone_size: few; d_call: TRBD1; v_call: TRBV20-1
cdr3_aa: CASSGEGPSYEQYF; cdr3_nt: TGTGCCAGCAGTGGGGAGGGGCCCTCCTACGAGCAGTACTTC; j_call: TRBJ2-7; clone_size: few; d_call: TRBD2; v_call: TRBV2
cdr3_aa: CASTWLGAGELFF; cdr3_nt: TGTGCCAGCACCTGGTTGGGGGCCGGGGAGCTGTTTTTT; j_call: TRBJ2-2; clone_size: .; d_call: .; v_call: TRBV12-3/TRBV12-4
cdr3_aa: CASRYLSGSSYEQYF; cdr3_nt: TGTGCCAGCAGGTACCTTAGCGGGAGCTCCTACGAGCAGTACTTC; j_call: TRBJ2-7; clone_size: once; d_call: TRBD2; v_call: TRBV28
cdr3_aa: CAGSPDRGVYNERFF; cdr3_nt: TGTGCCGGCAGCCCGGACAGGGGGGTCTACAATGAGCGGTTCTTC; j_call: TRBJ2-1; clone_size: .; d_call: TRBD1; v_call: TRBV7-2
cdr3_aa: CASSPDRGRQYF; cdr3_nt: TGTGCCAGCAGTCCGGACAGGGGAAGGCAGTACTTC; j_call: TRBJ2-7; clone_size: .; d_call: TRBD1; v_call: TRBV28
cdr3_aa: CASSPPDHSYEQYF; cdr3_nt: TGTGCCAGCAGCCCCCCGGACCACTCCTACGAGCAGTACTTC; j_call: TRBJ2-7; clone_size: .; d_call: .; v_call: TRBV7-2
cdr3_aa: CASHQGMNTEAFF; cdr3_nt: TGTGCCAGCCACCAGGGGATGAACACTGAAGCTTTCTTT; j_call: TRBJ1-1; clone_size: few; d_call: .; v_call: TRBV7-8
cdr3_aa: CASSYPGQRGEQYF; cdr3_nt: TGTGCCAGCAGTTACCCGGGCCAGCGGGGCGAGCAGTACTTC; j_call: TRBJ2-7; clone_size: few; d_call: TRBD2; v_call: TRBV6-6
cdr3_aa: CASSSRTGRNPEAFF; cdr3_nt: TGTGCCAGCAGTTCTAGGACAGGGAGGAATCCTGAAGCTTTCTTT; j_call: TRBJ1-1; clone_size: .; d_call: TRBD1; v_call: TRBV12-3/TRBV12-4
cdr3_aa: CASSLRDTVNTEAFF; cdr3_nt: TGTGCCAGCAGTCTCCGGGACACAGTGAACACTGAAGCTTTCTTT; j_call: TRBJ1-1; clone_size: .; d_call: .; v_call: TRBV6-6
cdr3_aa: CASSLSMGGSPLHF; cdr3_nt: TGTGCCAGCAGCTTGAGTATGGGGGGCTCACCCCTCCACTTT; j_call: TRBJ1-6; clone_size: .; d_call: .; v_call: TRBV5-5
cdr3_aa: CASSSIPGLGHEQYF; cdr3_nt: TGCGCCAGCAGCTCAATACCGGGACTAGGGCACGAGCAGTACTTC; j_call: TRBJ2-7; clone_size: few; d_call: TRBD2; v_call: TRBV5-1
cdr3_aa: CAGSLMGQVPYGYTF; cdr3_nt: TGTGCCGGCAGCTTGATGGGACAGGTACCCTATGGCTACACCTTC; j_call: TRBJ1-2; clone_size: .; d_call: TRBD1; v_call: TRBV7-2
cdr3_aa: CASSYSSGAMSYEQYF; cdr3_nt: TGTGCCAGCAGTTACTCTAGCGGGGCTATGAGTTACGAGCAGTACTTC; j_call: TRBJ2-7; clone_size: .; d_call: TRBD2; v_call: TRBV6-2/TRBV6-3
cdr3_aa: CASSPPGSDPQETQYF; cdr3_nt: TGTGCCAGCTCACCACCCGGGTCAGACCCCCAAGAGACCCAGTACTTC; j_call: TRBJ2-5; clone_size: few; d_call: .; v_call: TRBV18
cdr3_aa: CASSFGLAGTSEQFF; cdr3_nt: TGTGCCAGCAGCTTTGGACTAGCGGGGACAAGTGAGCAGTTCTTC; j_call: TRBJ2-1; clone_size: .; d_call: TRBD2; v_call: TRBV7-2
cdr3_aa: CSAPRLAGGTDTQYF; cdr3_nt: TGCAGTGCTCCACGACTAGCGGGGGGCACAGATACGCAGTATTTT; j_call: TRBJ2-3; clone_size: .; d_call: TRBD2; v_call: TRBV20-1
cdr3_aa: CASSGWRGHEQYF; cdr3_nt: TGTGCCAGCAGTGGCTGGAGGGGCCACGAGCAGTACTTC; j_call: TRBJ2-7; clone_size: .; d_call: .; v_call: TRBV12-3/TRBV12-4
cdr3_aa: CASRGWQETQYF; cdr3_nt: TGTGCCAGCAGAGGTTGGCAAGAGACCCAGTACTTC; j_call: TRBJ2-5; clone_size: few; d_call: .; v_call: TRBV27
cdr3_aa: CASSSGTSGNGELFF; cdr3_nt: TGTGCCAGCAGCAGCGGGACTAGCGGGAACGGGGAGCTGTTTTTT; j_call: TRBJ2-2; clone_size: .; d_call: TRBD2; v_call: TRBV7-2
cdr3_aa: CASSSEGGEGQPQHF; cdr3_nt: TGTGCCAGCAGCTCCGAAGGGGGCGAAGGTCAGCCCCAGCATTTT; j_call: TRBJ1-5; clone_size: few; d_call: TRBD1; v_call: TRBV7-2
cdr3_aa: CSARRTSGRTDTQYF; cdr3_nt: TGCAGTGCCCGGAGGACTAGCGGGCGCACAGATACGCAGTATTTT; j_call: TRBJ2-3; clone_size: many; d_call: TRBD2; v_call: TRBV20-1
cdr3_aa: CATSREAGANYGYTF; cdr3_nt: TGTGCCACCAGCAGAGAGGCAGGGGCTAACTATGGCTACACCTTC; j_call: TRBJ1-2; clone_size: .; d_call: .; v_call: TRBV15
cdr3_aa: CSVGDRGSTDTQYF; cdr3_nt: TGCAGCGTGGGGGACAGGGGTAGCACAGATACGCAGTATTTT; j_call: TRBJ2-3; clone_size: .; d_call: TRBD1; v_call: TRBV29-1
cdr3_aa: CASSVGQGTSYNEQFF; cdr3_nt: TGTGCCAGCAGCGTAGGGCAGGGGACATCCTACAATGAGCAGTTCTTC; j_call: TRBJ2-1; clone_size: .; d_call: .; v_call: TRBV9
cdr3_aa: CASSAPAETQYF; cdr3_nt: TGTGCCAGCAGTGCCCCAGCAGAGACCCAGTACTTC; j_call: TRBJ2-5; clone_size: .; d_call: .; v_call: TRBV2
cdr3_aa: CASSLGSIRDTQYF; cdr3_nt: TGTGCCAGCAGTTTAGGCTCAATCAGAGATACGCAGTATTTT; j_call: TRBJ2-3; clone_size: few; d_call: .; v_call: TRBV12-3/TRBV12-4
cdr3_aa: CASSFEGLAGVETQYF; cdr3_nt: TGTGCCAGCAGCTTCGAGGGACTAGCGGGAGTTGAGACCCAGTACTTC; j_call: TRBJ2-5; clone_size: few; d_call: TRBD2; v_call: TRBV11-2